This is a list of T cell receptor beta chains from one sample in a study of T cell responses to AZD1222 COVID-19 vaccine. The table came from immunoSEQ multiplex PCR; TCRdb's copy has only in-frame clones and leaves some out. The sample carries roughly 130,000 clones, 88% recorded once. This sample comprised peripheral blood, obtained on day 0 of AZD1222 vaccination. The receptors here all came from an adult in good health. Each CDR3 is given with its conserved first and last residue. The D gene is left open where the match is weak. Clone size is stated in some rows and not others, as once, few, many or a class when expanded.

CASSETVSYEQYF | TGTGCCAGCAGTGAAACCGTCTCCTACGAGCAGTACTTC | 13 | . | TRBJ2-7 | . | TRBV12-3/TRBV12-4
CASRFEADTGELFF | TGTGCCAGCAGATTCGAGGCCGACACCGGGGAGCTGTTTTTT | 14 | . | TRBJ2-2 | . | TRBV6-5
CASSEGGFGGYTF | TGTGCCAGCAGTGAAGGAGGGTTTGGAGGCTACACCTTC | 13 | . | TRBJ1-2 | . | TRBV2
CASSTSGQGGNSPLHF | TGTGCCAGCAGCACCTCGGGACAGGGTGGGAATTCACCCCTCCACTTT | 16 | . | TRBJ1-6 | TRBD1 | TRBV9
CSARGHGTGNTEAFF | TGCAGCGCACGTGGGCACGGGACAGGGAACACTGAAGCTTTCTTT | 15 | . | TRBJ1-1 | TRBD1 | TRBV29-1
CASSKGTGSTNEKLFF | TGTGCCAGCAGTAAAGGGACAGGATCAACTAATGAAAAACTGTTTTTT | 16 | . | TRBJ1-4 | TRBD1 | TRBV6-1
CASSSQDRDSNTEAFF | TGCGCCAGCAGCTCACAAGACAGGGACTCGAACACTGAAGCTTTCTTT | 16 | . | TRBJ1-1 | TRBD1 | TRBV5-1
CASSLSYGTGPQETQYF | TGTGCCAGCAGCTTGTCCTACGGAACCGGACCGCAAGAGACCCAGTACTTC | 17 | . | TRBJ2-5 | . | TRBV5-8
CATGGASTDTQYF | TGTGCCACCGGCGGGGCTAGCACAGATACGCAGTATTTT | 13 | . | TRBJ2-3 | . | TRBV24-1
CASSLEGGITYEQYF | TGTGCCAGCAGCCTTGAAGGCGGGATTACCTACGAGCAGTACTTC | 15 | . | TRBJ2-7 | . | TRBV28
CASRDDRAMATNEKLFF | TGTGCCAGTAGAGACGACAGAGCAATGGCAACTAATGAAAAACTGTTTTTT | 17 | . | TRBJ1-4 | . | TRBV19
CAVGQGADEQYF | TGTGCCGTGGGACAGGGGGCCGACGAGCAGTACTTC | 12 | . | TRBJ2-7 | TRBD1 | TRBV6-5
CASSIRRGPQETQYF | TGTGCCAGTAGTATCCGCAGGGGACCCCAAGAGACCCAGTACTTC | 15 | . | TRBJ2-5 | . | TRBV19
CASSRSEAHSGNTIYF | TGTGCCAGCAGCCGTTCAGAGGCCCACTCTGGAAACACCATATATTTT | 16 | once | TRBJ1-3 | . | TRBV7-2
CASSDPLIQPQHF | TGTGCCAGCAGTGACCCTCTTATTCAGCCCCAGCATTTT | 13 | . | TRBJ1-5 | . | TRBV6-4
CASSPTGTSGSVAEQYF | TGTGCCAGCTCACCAACCGGGACTAGCGGGAGTGTTGCCGAGCAGTACTTC | 17 | . | TRBJ2-7 | TRBD2 | TRBV18
CASAHFSPGQGVYEQYF | TGCGCCAGTGCCCACTTCAGTCCGGGACAGGGGGTTTACGAGCAGTACTTC | 17 | . | TRBJ2-7 | TRBD1 | TRBV5-1
CSASHRDGYTF | TGCAGTGCTAGCCACAGGGATGGCTACACCTTC | 11 | . | TRBJ1-2 | . | TRBV20-1
CASSLTGISSYNSPLHF | TGTGCCAGCTCACTTACAGGGATCAGCTCCTATAATTCACCCCTCCACTTT | 17 | . | TRBJ1-6 | . | TRBV18
CASSSTVNYGYTF | TGTGCCAGCAGTTCCACAGTGAACTATGGCTACACCTTC | 13 | . | TRBJ1-2 | . | TRBV7-8
CASKGLAGAISYNEQFF | TGTGCCAGTAAGGGACTAGCGGGGGCGATTTCCTACAATGAGCAGTTCTTC | 17 | . | TRBJ2-1 | TRBD2 | TRBV19
CASSPTQRGGSNEQFF | TGTGCCAGCAGTCCAACCCAGCGGGGGGGCTCGAATGAGCAGTTCTTC | 16 | once | TRBJ2-1 | TRBD2 | TRBV11-2
CASRAQDSGNTIYF | TGTGCCAGCAGAGCACAGGACTCTGGAAACACCATATATTTT | 14 | . | TRBJ1-3 | . | TRBV2
CASRWTGLSTDTQYF | TGTGCCAGCAGGTGGACCGGACTGAGCACAGATACGCAGTATTTT | 15 | . | TRBJ2-3 | . | TRBV2
CASSTNQVSLETQYF | TGTGCCAGTAGTACGAATCAGGTCTCCTTAGAGACCCAGTACTTC | 15 | . | TRBJ2-5 | . | TRBV19
CASSRRGNSGNTIYF | TGTGCCAGTAGTAGACGGGGGAACTCTGGAAACACCATATATTTT | 15 | . | TRBJ1-3 | . | TRBV19
CASSSGRLSTDTQYF | TGTGCCAGCAGCTCTGGACGGCTAAGCACAGATACGCAGTATTTT | 15 | once | TRBJ2-3 | . | TRBV11-2
CASSRMTGGMEKLFF | TGTGCCAGCAGCCGAATGACAGGGGGCATGGAAAAACTGTTTTTT | 15 | few | TRBJ1-4 | TRBD1 | TRBV3-1/TRBV3-2